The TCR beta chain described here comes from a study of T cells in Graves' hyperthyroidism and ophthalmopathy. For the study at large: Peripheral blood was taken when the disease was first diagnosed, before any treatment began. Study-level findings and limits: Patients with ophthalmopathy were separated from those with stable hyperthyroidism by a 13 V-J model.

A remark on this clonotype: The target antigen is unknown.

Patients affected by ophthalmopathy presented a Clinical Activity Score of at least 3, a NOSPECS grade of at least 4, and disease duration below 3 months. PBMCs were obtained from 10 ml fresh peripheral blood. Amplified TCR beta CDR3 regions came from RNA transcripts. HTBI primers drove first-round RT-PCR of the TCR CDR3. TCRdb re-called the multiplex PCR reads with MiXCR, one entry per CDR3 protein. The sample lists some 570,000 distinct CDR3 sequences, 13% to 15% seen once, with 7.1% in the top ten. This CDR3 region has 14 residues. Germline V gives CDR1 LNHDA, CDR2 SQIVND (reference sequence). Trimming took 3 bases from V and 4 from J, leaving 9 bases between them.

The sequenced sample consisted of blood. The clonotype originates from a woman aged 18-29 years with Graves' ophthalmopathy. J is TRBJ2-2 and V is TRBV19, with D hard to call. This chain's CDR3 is CASSIPTVTGELFF. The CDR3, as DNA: TGTGCCAGTAGTATCCCAACCGTCACCGGGGAGCTGTTTTTT.